Ten or more counts support the clone carrying this T cell receptor beta chain. What it binds is unknown. Time point of the sample: newly diagnosed GD, antithyroid drugs for less than 3 months. The TCR library was made from RNA that had been extracted from PBMCs in TRIzol. Relying on iRepertoire HTBI primers and Arm-PCR of CDR3 regions, the team built TCR beta libraries. TCRdb independently ran MiXCR on the multiplex PCR reads; one entry per CDR3 protein. The sample has over 500,000 distinct CDR3 sequences; 16% are singletons. The data derive from a study of regulatory T cells in long-lasting Graves disease. Regarding the study as a whole: Newly diagnosed patients had higher TCR diversity than persistent Graves' patients did. Exclusively peripheral blood, rather than thyroid tissue, was studied.

This same sample was also taken into another study, of T cells in Graves' hyperthyroidism and ophthalmopathy. This second report adds: Most thyroid clonotypes with frequency above 0.001 were detected in blood.

The sample consisted of peripheral blood mononuclear cells (PBMCs), taken at new diagnosis, from a patient treated with antithyroid drugs. The receptor comes from a woman in her twenties or thirties with Graves disease.

CDR3 protein: CATSETAGTEAFF. The CDR3 coding sequence is TGTGCCACCAGTGAGACAGCGGGTACTGAAGCTTTCTTT. This sequence joins TRBV24-1 and TRBJ1-1; possible D gene TRBD1, 5 bases. CDR1 KGHDR and CDR2 SFDVKD come from the germline V gene. The CDR3 length is 13 residues. Deletions cut 4 bases from V and 5 bases from J, with 10 bases between.